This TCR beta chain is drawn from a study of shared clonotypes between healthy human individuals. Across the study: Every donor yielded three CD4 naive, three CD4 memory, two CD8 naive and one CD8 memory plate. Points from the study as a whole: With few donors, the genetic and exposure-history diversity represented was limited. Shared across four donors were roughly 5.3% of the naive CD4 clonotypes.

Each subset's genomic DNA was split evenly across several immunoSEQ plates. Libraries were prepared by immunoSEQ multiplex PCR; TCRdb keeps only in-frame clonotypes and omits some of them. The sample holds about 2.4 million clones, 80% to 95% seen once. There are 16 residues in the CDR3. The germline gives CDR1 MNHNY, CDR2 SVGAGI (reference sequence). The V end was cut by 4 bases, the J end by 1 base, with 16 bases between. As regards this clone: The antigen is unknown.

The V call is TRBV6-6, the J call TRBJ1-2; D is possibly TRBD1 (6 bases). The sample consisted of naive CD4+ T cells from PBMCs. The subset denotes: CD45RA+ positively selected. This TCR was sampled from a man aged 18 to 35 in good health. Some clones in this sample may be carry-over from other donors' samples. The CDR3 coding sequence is TGTGCCAGCAGTTCCTTTGGGGGGGCCCATAACTATGGCTACACCTTC. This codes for CASSSFGGAHNYGYTF.